This T cell receptor beta chain was retrieved from a study of cytomegalovirus exposure and HLA in healthy donors (dated by TCRdb to about 2017). A note on the overall study: An earlier analysis of approximately 590 of the donors reported 250 to 350 Gb of sequence data and 117 million unique TCR beta sequences from about 200 million T cells. In addition to the first cohort of 666 subjects, a separate validation cohort of over 90 different subjects was used. The later analysis used no new phenotypic data to find candidate immune exposures, relying instead on TCR beta sequences and their occurrence across donors. Among roughly 400 genotyped donors of the cohort, an average of around 240,000 unique TCR beta nucleotide sequences were sequenced per donor, roughly 18% of them non-productive. Every repertoire in the discovery cohort had been generated on one and the same sequencing platform. Among the roughly 380 genotyped donors, under 90% belonged to the genetic ancestry cluster associated with self-reported Caucasian donors. To decide whether each TCR beta V gene segment behaved as functional or pseudogenic, an earlier analysis of approximately 590 of the donors relied on high-throughput TCR beta sequencing. The study was designed to test whether signatures of past pathogen exposure could be identified by cataloging public T cell receptors. The study combined high-throughput TCR immunosequencing, statistical association of individual TCRs with disease status, and machine learning to predict cytomegalovirus infection status. The number of typed donors differed by locus: about 620-640 for A, B, C, DRB1 and DQB1; 500 to 550 for DQA1; 606 for DPA1; and around 490 for DPB1. A later analysis re-analyzed previously published TCR beta repertoires from roughly 630 donors and added high-resolution HLA genotyping to study TCR occurrence patterns. A later genetic analysis used genome-wide SNP genotypes for about 60% of the roughly 670 donors, treating that subset as a discovery cohort. Roughly 5 DR-DQ haplotypes were handled as single units for association and clustering because linkage in the cohort was strong. HLA typing covered class I and class II loci at four-digit resolution. Donor age, sex, ethnicity and CMV serostatus were collected together with the repertoire data. Approximately 310 gigabases of sequencing data and approximately 85 million unique TCR sequences were included in an early release covering about 700 HLA-typed donors. The study profiled the T cell repertoires of 550 to 700 subjects by immunosequencing and related them to cytomegalovirus serostatus.

The cohort was made up of roughly 670 healthy bone marrow donors. At the time of sampling, every cohort member was nominally healthy, though immune exposures that went unrecorded were likely present. The donor tested CMV seropositive, placing the donor among the approximately 310 seropositive members of the cohort. A peripheral blood sample was provided by each donor, and peripheral blood mononuclear cells were used for TCR beta sequencing. Genomic DNA extraction from the blood cell samples was performed with the Qiagen DNeasy Blood Extraction Kit. Receptors were amplified or captured by the immunoSEQ multiplex PCR assay. For the multiplex PCR, a mixture combining 60 forward primers for TCR Vbeta segments and 13 reverse primers for TCR Jbeta segments was used. The CDR3 region of rearranged TCR beta genes was amplified from genomic DNA by a multiplex PCR assay. Amplified TCR beta libraries were sequenced as 87-base-pair reads on the Illumina HiSeq System. The authors processed their data as follows. Across the 666 repertoires, a later analysis counted tens of millions of unique TCR beta chains, roughly 11 million of which were shared by at least two donors. To remove PCR and sequencing errors, raw reads were error-corrected and collapsed into unique sequences using a nearest-neighbor algorithm that merged closely related sequences. CDR3 sequences were aligned to IMGT reference sequences to assign V, D and J gene segments. Each retained sequence needed at least a six-nucleotide match to both a V gene segment and a J gene segment. A rearrangement counted as productive if the CDR3 had no stop codons and remained in frame with V and J, and every other rearrangement counted as non-productive. Following IMGT convention, CDR3 was defined as the stretch from the second conserved V-encoded cysteine up to the conserved J-encoded phenylalanine. The earlier analysis of about 560 of the donors excluded any sequence lacking an unambiguous match to a single V gene segment. An earlier analysis of some 500 of the donors classified V segments as functional when productive rearrangements were above 56.7% and as segregating when the standard deviation between donors was above 5%. To diagnose cytomegalovirus status from the catalog of TCR beta chain sequences, a statistical classification framework was built. A later analysis assigned V and J genes by comparing TCR nucleotide sequences with IMGT/GENE-DB human TR gene sequences. Using the TCRdist pipeline, a later analysis assigned CDR3 sequences along with most-parsimonious VDJ recombination scenarios. In a later analysis, each TCR beta chain was defined by its CDR3 amino acid sequence together with its V-gene family, and reads without a unique V-gene family were excluded. To address suspected cross-contamination and a sequencing artifact, a later analysis removed a few hundred highly shared, low-generation-probability nucleotide sequences. For each public chain, a later analysis derived a clonal expansion index from normalized ranks of inferred template counts within each repertoire. A later analysis computed generation probabilities with a VDJ recombination model fitted to out-of-frame rearrangements, and checked the results against IGoR. In a later analysis, TCR-TCR, TCR-HLA and TCR-CMV co-occurrence was scored with hypergeometric tests, and a repertoire-size bias correction was applied to TCR pairs. False discovery rates were estimated in a later analysis by permuting HLA or CMV assignments 20 times. In a later analysis, co-occurring TCRs were grouped using DBSCAN, and TCRdist sequence similarity was added for clustering within HLA-allele-positive subsets. Co-occurrence clustering excluded repertoires with fewer than 30,000 or more than 120,000 public chains, plus five with anomalous nucleotide sharing. TCRdb mirrors the immuneACCESS table, restricted to in-frame sequences. Some clones are absent from its copies; in checked studies, under half trace to an unresolved V gene, and the reason for the others is unknown. The V and J calls and clone size were taken over from that table, and D and trimming were inferred from the DNA. The sample data list more than 75,000 clones, and roughly 70% of these were observed just once. About 9% of the sample is in the top ten clones.

The investigation overall reported the following: Because HLA typing was missing for some donors at each locus, association tests included only the typed subset. Three of the identified cytomegalovirus-associated TCR beta chains were confirmed in vitro to be specific for cytomegalovirus antigens. The 87-base-pair reads could not distinguish some IMGT-functional V segments, including TRBV6-2 and TRBV6-3, so those segments were excluded. The authors suggested that the approach could potentially be generalized to other disease states and immunological phenotypes. For the cohort, immune exposure information was limited to CMV serostatus. A later genetic analysis associated a missense DCLRE1C variant with V-gene and J-gene trimming of TCR beta chains, and an independent cohort replicated the association. In an earlier analysis of about 540 of the donors, most TCR beta V segments were observed in productive rearrangements about 90% or about 30% of the time, broadly matching IMGT annotations. In a later analysis, HLA-associated TCR beta chains showed more clonal expansion and lower generation probabilities than non-associated chains that were equally common. A group of highly shared sequence variants was considered likely to be a technical artifact of the sequencing pipeline. When HLA alleles, especially DR and DQ, strongly co-occurred, TCR associations were difficult to assign to individual alleles. Because counts were too low, under 20 rarely observed V segments, including chromosome 9 orphons, were left out of the earlier analysis of 587 of the donors. According to a later analysis, TCR association rates differed among HLA loci, with DRB1 alleles showing the most associated TCRs and HLA-C alleles showing the fewest. A later analysis associated approximately 17,000 TCR beta sequences with specific HLA alleles at a false discovery rate of 0.05. The presence/absence analyses assumed that sequencing depth was roughly uniform across donors, and that assumption may not be true. This cohort had only TCR beta chains sequenced, and the lack of alpha or paired-chain data limited which features could be detected. A total of 150 or so TCR beta chains were listed by the study as associated with cytomegalovirus. According to a later analysis, parvovirus B19, influenza, CMV and Epstein-Barr virus appeared linked to several top co-occurrence clusters. Across donors, most TCR sequences were observed very rarely, whereas some public TCRs were present in many individuals. A later analysis found that most CMV-associated TCR beta chains appeared HLA-restricted, with HLA associations seemingly driven largely by CMV exposure. According to a later genetic analysis, donors in an Asian-associated ancestry cluster had fewer N-insertions in productive TCRs than the approximately 670-donor mean. Linkage disequilibrium might explain the correlated functional status among segregating V segments, but an unknown experimental factor could not be ruled out. In both the original and validation cohorts, the classifier was reported to diagnose cytomegalovirus status with high specificity and sensitivity. A further reported finding was that TCR beta sequences accurately predicted the HLA-A and HLA-B alleles for most subjects in the first cohort.

This clone has more than one count but fewer than ten. Its antigen target is currently unknown. No much larger clonotype is one base removed from it; base qualities were not supplied. The CDR1 and CDR2 encoded by the germline V gene (reference sequence) are WNHNN and SYGVQD. Germline trimming amounts to 7 bases on V and 2 bases on J, with 16 as the count of junction bases outside the gene matches. Taken from cysteine to phenylalanine, the CDR3 has 17 residues. Only CDR3 DNA remains: 51 bases, in frame from the first base. Sequenced input: PBMCs. Recombination linked TRBV10-1 to TRBJ2-7; 8 bases in the middle match TRBD2. The receptor was derived from a man aged 40-50 years in good health and CMV-seropositive. The nucleotides are TGCGCCAGCAACCGGACTAGCTCGGGACTAGGACCCTACGAGCAGTACTTC. This is translated as CASNRTSSGLGPYEQYF.